This T cell receptor beta chain was sequenced in a study of T cells in Graves' hyperthyroidism and ophthalmopathy. This CDR3 contains 17 residues. Deletions cut 3 bases from V and 0 bases from J, with 15 bases between. Per the germline V gene, CDR1 is MNHNS and CDR2 is SASEGT. This clonotype came up a few times. TCR beta CDR3 region amplification was performed from RNA transcripts. Using the HTBI primer set, a first-round RT-PCR was run on the TCR CDR3. TCRdb independently ran MiXCR on the multiplex PCR reads; one entry per CDR3 protein. This table has some 270,000 distinct CDR3 sequences, 13% appearing once.

This receptor was taken from a woman aged 25 to 39 with Graves' hyperthyroidism that later progressed to Graves' ophthalmopathy. The specimen sequenced was blood. V gene TRBV6-1 combines with J gene TRBJ2-4; unclear D gene. DNA of the CDR3: TGTGCCAGCAGTGACAGACCTCTGTTTCTAGCCAAAAACATTCAGTACTTC. Its protein is CASSDRPLFLAKNIQYF.